This T cell receptor beta chain was sequenced in a study of blood T cell repertoires in COVID-19. Study in general: Material from acute and convalescent COVID-19 was sourced from the United States, Italy and Spain. T cells, B-cell-depleted T cells, or PBMCs supplied cDNA or gDNA.

Original analysis: Amplification of reference gene primers provided the estimated nucleated cell counts. Here immunoSEQ multiplex PCR was the method, and the copy in TCRdb shows in-frame clones only, minus some. V and J calls and clone size come straight from that table; D and trimming were deduced from the DNA. This table holds about 170,000 clones, 80% to 85% found once. The TCR comes from a human donor with acute or convalescent COVID-19. The donor label of this sample is uncertain. Sequencing was performed on peripheral blood.

The CDR3 nucleotides are TGTGCCAGCAGTTACTTTGGAGATCAGCCCCAGCATTTT. Protein: CASSYFGDQPQHF. The rearrangement joins TRBV6-6 to TRBJ1-5; D is uncertain. V was clipped by 1 base and J by 5 bases, with 6 bases between them. The germline V gene has CDR1 MNHNY and CDR2 SVGAGI (reference sequence). CDR3 length: 13 residues.